Shown below are 7 T cell receptor beta chains from a single sample sequenced in a study of blood T cell repertoires in COVID-19. Repertoires were generated with immunoSEQ multiplex PCR, while TCRdb's copy carries only in-frame clones and drops some. Of 400,000 to 450,000 clones listed, about 87% are singletons. Sequencing was carried out using peripheral blood. These receptors were taken from a man aged 18 to 30 with COVID-19, enrolled during active disease.

This clone was observed a single time. CDR3 DNA sequence: TGTGCCAGCAGCTTAGAAGGACTAGCGGGAAAGCAGTTCTTC. Translation gives CASSLEGLAGKQFF. The chain joins TRBV11-2 to TRBJ2-1; 12 nucleotides line up with TRBD2. There are 14 residues in the CDR3. Germline V gene lookup returns CDR1 SGHAT and CDR2 FQNNGV. Unmatched junction bases numbered 2, after V lost 0 bases and J lost 11 bases. The whole variable domain, remainder taken from reference TRBV11-2 and TRBJ2-1, is EAGVAQSPRYKIIEKRQSVAFWCNPISGHATLYWYQQILGQGPKLLIQFQNNGVVDDSQLPKDRFSAERLKGVDSTLKIQPAKLEDSAVYLCASSLEGLAGKQFFGPGTRLTVL.

In regard to this clone: Distinct nucleotide sequences in the sample also encode this CDR3. The rearrangement joins TRBV5-1 to TRBJ2-2, with D possibly TRBD1 on 5 matching bases. CDR1 and CDR2 (germline): SGHRS, YFSETQ. V was clipped by 2 bases and J by 5 bases, with 7 bases between them. The CDR3 consists of 13 residues. The CDR3 nucleotides are TGCGCCAGCAGCTTAGCAGGGACCGGGGAGCTGTTTTTT. This sequence encodes CASSLAGTGELFF.

V is TRBV11-2 and J is TRBJ2-3, with D possibly TRBD1 on 6 matching bases. CDR1 and CDR2 from the germline V gene are SGHAT and FQNNGV. Between the trimmed V and J ends, which lost 5 bases and 2 bases, there was a span of 14 bases. The CDR3 is made up of 15 amino acids. This CDR3 is CASSPNGQFTDTQYF. DNA of the CDR3: TGTGCCAGCAGCCCGAATGGACAGTTCACAGATACGCAGTATTTT.

This clone appeared once. The chain carries TRBV6-2 or TRBV6-3 and TRBJ2-3; D remains ambiguous. Germline-derived CDR1 and CDR2 are MNHEY and SVGEGT. This CDR3 region has 12 residues. With 2 bases removed from V and 5 bases from J, the gap between germline ends came to 5 bases. CDR3 region: CASSYLGDTQYF. CDR3 DNA sequence: TGTGCCAGCAGTTACCTAGGAGATACGCAGTATTTT.

This chain links TRBV10-1 with TRBJ2-2, with 9 bases identical to TRBD2. CDR3 length: 16 amino acids. The V segment lost 6 bases and the J segment 4 bases; nucleotides outside the gene matches: 9. The germline gives CDR1 WNHNN, CDR2 SYGVQD (reference sequence). CDR3 amino acids: CASSDRATSGTGELFF. CDR3 DNA: TGCGCCAGCAGCGATAGGGCGACTAGCGGCACCGGGGAGCTGTTTTTT.

The V and J genes are TRBV7-9 and TRBJ2-7; 7 bases map to TRBD1. CDR1 SEHNR and CDR2 FQNEAQ come from the germline V gene (reference sequence). This CDR3 region has 13 residues. V lost 8 bases, J lost 4 bases, and 8 bases stayed unmatched. The CDR3: CASETGLRYEQYF. The CDR3, as DNA: TGTGCCAGCGAGACAGGGCTTCGTTACGAGCAGTACTTC.

This clone has only one observation. One end of the junction is discordant with germline, which a read error may explain. The chain uses TRBV11-3 and TRBJ2-3; 7 bases line up with TRBD2. From germline, CDR1 is SGHNT and CDR2 YENEEA. The CDR3 has 13 residues. The CDR3 sequence: CASSPSSGTAIDF. CDR3 in DNA: TGTGCCAGCAGCCCCTCAAGCGGGACGGCAATTGATTTT.